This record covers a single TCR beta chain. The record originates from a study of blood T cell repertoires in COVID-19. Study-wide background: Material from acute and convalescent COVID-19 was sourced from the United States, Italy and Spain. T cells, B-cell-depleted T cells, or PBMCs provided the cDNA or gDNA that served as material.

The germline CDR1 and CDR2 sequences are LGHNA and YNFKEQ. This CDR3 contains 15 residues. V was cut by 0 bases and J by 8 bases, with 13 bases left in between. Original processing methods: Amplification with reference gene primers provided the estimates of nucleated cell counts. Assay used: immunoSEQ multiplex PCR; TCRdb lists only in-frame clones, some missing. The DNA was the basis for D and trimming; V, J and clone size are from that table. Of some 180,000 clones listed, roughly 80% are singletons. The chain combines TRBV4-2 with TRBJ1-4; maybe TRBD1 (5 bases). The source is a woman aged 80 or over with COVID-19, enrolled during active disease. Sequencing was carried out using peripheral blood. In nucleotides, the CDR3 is TGTGCCAGCAGCCAAGAAATTGGGACTGGCGAAAAACTGTTTTTT. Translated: CASSQEIGTGEKLFF.